The T cell receptor beta chain described here comes from a study of tumor and adjacent non-tumor tissue in lung cancer. The CDR3 runs 11 residues. Looked up from germline, CDR1 is DFQATT and CDR2 is SNEGSKA (reference sequence). A modified ARM-PCR protocol with three rounds of nested PCR amplified TCRbeta. TCRdb recomputed calls from the multiplex PCR reads with MiXCR, one row per CDR3 protein. Among some 78,000 distinct CDR3 sequences listed, 75% to 90% were seen once. No cell sorting was done before RNA was extracted from the tissue. V is TRBV20-1 and J is TRBJ2-1; perhaps TRBD1 as D (6 bases). This sequence was found in a woman aged 50 to 60 with non-small cell lung cancer. The source material was lung tumor tissue. The DNA of the CDR3 is TGCATTGATAGAAACAGGGACGAGCAGTTCTTC. Protein product: CIDRNRDEQFF.